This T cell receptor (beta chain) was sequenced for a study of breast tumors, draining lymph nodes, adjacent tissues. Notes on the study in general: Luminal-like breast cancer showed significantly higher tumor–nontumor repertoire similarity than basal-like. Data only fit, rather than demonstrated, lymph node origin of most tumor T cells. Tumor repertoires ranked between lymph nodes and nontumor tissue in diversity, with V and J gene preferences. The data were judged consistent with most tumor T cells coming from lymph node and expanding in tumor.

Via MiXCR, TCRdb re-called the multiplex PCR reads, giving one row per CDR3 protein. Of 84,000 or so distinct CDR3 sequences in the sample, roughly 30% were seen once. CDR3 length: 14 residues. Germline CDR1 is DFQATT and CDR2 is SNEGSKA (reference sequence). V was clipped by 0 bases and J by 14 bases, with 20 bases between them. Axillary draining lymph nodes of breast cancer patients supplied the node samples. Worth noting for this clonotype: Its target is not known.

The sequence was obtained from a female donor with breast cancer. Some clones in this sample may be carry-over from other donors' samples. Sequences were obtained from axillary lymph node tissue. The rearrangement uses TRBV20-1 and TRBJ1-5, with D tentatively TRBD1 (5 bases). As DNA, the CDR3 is TGCAGTGCTAGAGATGGGCGGGGCCCCCGCATGGAGCATTTT. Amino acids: CSARDGRGPRMEHF.